This T cell receptor beta chain derives from a study of blood T cell repertoires in COVID-19. Study information: Researchers got acute and convalescent COVID-19 samples from the United States, Italy and Spain. T cells, B-cell-depleted T cells, or PBMCs provided the cDNA or gDNA that served as material.

Libraries were prepared by immunoSEQ multiplex PCR; TCRdb keeps only in-frame clonotypes and omits some of them. The sample holds 55,000 to 75,000 clones, 70% to 80% seen once. The germline V gene has CDR1 SQVTM and CDR2 ANQGSEA. Trimming at V came to 5 bases and at J to 4 bases, leaving 6 bases not matched to a gene. The CDR3 is 14 amino acids. What was sequenced was peripheral blood. This rearrangement joins TRBV29-1 to TRBJ2-5; 11 bases line up with TRBD1. The sequence was obtained from a man between 60 and 70 years old with acute or convalescent COVID-19. CDR3 sequence: CSVRRTGGGETQYF. The CDR3 DNA follows: TGCAGCGTTCGAAGGACAGGGGGCGGAGAGACCCAGTACTTC.